This T cell receptor (beta chain) was sequenced for a study of cytomegalovirus exposure and HLA in healthy donors. Study-level points and caveats: The study flagged some 170 TCR beta chains as cytomegalovirus-associated.

This CDR3 spans 14 amino acids. In germline, CDR1 is SGHAT, CDR2 FQDESV (reference sequence). V was shortened by 5 bases and J by 3 bases, with 11 bases between the two germline ends. The PCR used 60 Vbeta and 13 Jbeta primers. Data came from immunoSEQ multiplex PCR; TCRdb stores just in-frame clones and leaves some out. Among approximately 90,000 clones listed, more than 60% were seen once. Concerning this clone itself: Its target is not known.

Sequences were obtained from PBMCs. The sequence was obtained from a man aged 35 to 55 in good health and CMV-seronegative. V and J are TRBV11-1 and TRBJ2-1; maybe TRBD2 (6 bases). The CDR3 DNA reads as TGTGCCAGCAGCCACCGGGAGATCTACAATGAGCAGTTCTTC. Translated: CASSHREIYNEQFF.